This TCR beta chain comes out of a study of shared clonotypes between healthy human individuals. Study-wide findings and caveats: Rarefaction curves obtained for sorted subsets showed sequencing incomplete despite large depth.

V was shortened by 1 base and J by 4 bases, with 14 bases between the two germline ends. Germline assignment: CDR1 SGHNT and CDR2 YYREEE (reference sequence). The CDR3 spans 15 residues. Among the donors, all were Caucasian adults who lived in Nashville, Tennessee. In regard to this clone: Its antigen is not identified.

TCRdb's copy holds only in-frame clones and misses some; the assay was immunoSEQ multiplex PCR. The sample lists more than 2 million clones; roughly 95% were seen once. Sequenced: naive CD4+ T cells sorted from blood. Subset given: CD45RA+ positively selected. The chain is built from TRBV5-4 and TRBJ1-1, with D unclear. This TCR came from a man between 18 and 29 years old in good health. The CDR3: CASSLTWELSTEAFF. For the CDR3, the DNA is TGTGCCAGCAGCTTGACGTGGGAACTTAGCACTGAAGCTTTCTTT.